These 15 T cell receptor beta chains came from one sample sequenced in a study of CD8 T cells in ankylosing spondylitis. General observations from the study: Ankylosing spondylitis blood seemed to carry a telltale TCR beta motif made of roughly eight highly homologous variants.

TCRdb fed the 5' RACE reads into MiXCR, producing one record per CDR3 protein. Of fewer than 450,000 distinct CDR3 sequences listed, approximately 17% were seen once; the top ten hold approximately 1%. For these receptors, no antigen is known. Specimen: blood, either unsorted or a sorted T cell fraction (not recorded which). The receptor source for this set is a male donor with ankylosing spondylitis.

The V and J genes are TRBV10-1 and TRBJ1-5; D unclear. Trimming took 2 bases from V and 2 from J, leaving 4 bases between them. Germline-derived CDR1 and CDR2 are WNHNN and SYGVQD (reference sequence). CDR3 length: 13 residues. In DNA, the CDR3 is TGCGCCAGCAGTGAGGCAGGCAATCAGCCCCAGCATTTT. As protein: CASSEAGNQPQHF.

This clonotype has a handful of counts. The CDR3 nucleotides are TGTGCCAGTAGAGAGCGGTATTCGAACACTGAAGCTTTCTTT. Amino acid sequence: CASRERYSNTEAFF. The V and J genes are TRBV19 and TRBJ1-1, with D uncertain. Looked up from germline, CDR1 is LNHDA and CDR2 is SQIVND (reference sequence). Trimming took off 6 bases at V and 1 base at J, with 12 bases between the two ends. The CDR3 has 14 amino acids.

This clonotype has more than one count but fewer than ten. This sequence joins TRBV20-1 and TRBJ2-5; 10 bases line up with TRBD1. The length of the CDR3 is 17 residues. The V and J ends lost 0 bases and 5 bases, in that order; junction bases with no gene match: 12. CDR1 is DFQATT, CDR2 SNEGSKA, per germline (reference sequence). For the CDR3, the DNA is TGCAGTGCTAGAGATTTTAAGGCGACAGGGGGCACCGAGACCCAGTACTTC. This codes for CSARDFKATGGTETQYF.

The chain carries TRBV7-2 and TRBJ2-3; a possible D gene is TRBD2 (6 bases). CDR1 and CDR2 from the germline V gene are SGHTA and FQGNSA. Trimming took off 9 bases at V and 1 base at J, with 11 bases between the two ends. This CDR3 has 13 residues. CDR3 amino acids: CASGDLGTDTQYF. CDR3 nucleotide sequence: TGTGCCAGTGGGGACTTGGGCACAGATACGCAGTATTTT.

The gene calls are TRBV20-1 and TRBJ2-1, with 8 positions matching TRBD2. Germline CDR1 DFQATT, CDR2 SNEGSKA (reference sequence). The CDR3 is made up of 15 amino acids. Trimming cost V 4 bases and J 6 bases; bases outside gene matches: 11. CDR3 in DNA: TGCAGTGCTAACCTCCCGAGACTAGCGACCAATGAGCAGTTCTTC. Translated, it gives CSANLPRLATNEQFF.

This clonotype was detected ten times or more. This rearrangement joins TRBV29-1 to TRBJ1-2, with a possible D match to TRBD1 (5 bases). From germline, CDR1 is SQVTM and CDR2 ANQGSEA. V was pared by 6 bases and J by 2 bases, with 19 bases between. CDR3 length equals 15 residues. Written as DNA, the CDR3 is TGCAGCGTCCCCCCCGGACAAGGAGGGAACTATGGCTACACCTTC. Translation gives CSVPPGQGGNYGYTF.

This clonotype showed up many times. The chain joins TRBV5-1 to TRBJ1-3; weak D call: TRBD1 (5 bases). CDR3 length: 15 residues. Germline CDR1 is SGHRS and CDR2 is YFSETQ. Trimming left V 0 bases short and J 6 bases short, with 13 bases between. CDR3 coding DNA: TGCGCCAGCAGCTTGGATTCGGGGGGAGTAAACACCATATATTTT. Translated, it gives CASSLDSGGVNTIYF.

This chain links TRBV30 with TRBJ1-1; D might be TRBD1 (5 bases). CDR3 length equals 14 residues. Germline-derived CDR1 and CDR2 are GTSNPN and SVGIG (reference sequence). The V gene lost 4 bases and the J gene lost 4 bases, with 16 bases spanning the gap. CDR3 coding DNA: TGTGCCTGGACAGGGAGGAATCGGGGCACTGAAGCTTTCTTT. This encodes CAWTGRNRGTEAFF.

At least ten counts were recorded for this clonotype. The chain is built from TRBV19 and TRBJ1-2; D unresolved. CDR3 length: 14 residues. CDR1 is LNHDA and CDR2 is SQIVND in the germline V gene (reference sequence). V lost 6 bases and J lost 10, with 21 bases in between. The CDR3 DNA sequence: TGTGCCAGTAGCCCCGGTTCGGCAGGCTACGTCTACACCTTC. It translates to CASSPGSAGYVYTF.

This clonotype was observed at least ten times. The chain combines TRBV12-3 or TRBV12-4 with TRBJ1-5; the D is unclear. This CDR3 region has 12 residues. V shed 5 bases and J shed 7 bases, with 9 bases lying between them. CDR3 in DNA: TGTGCCAGCAGTAGACCCCGGCAGCCCCAGCATTTT. This codes for CASSRPRQPQHF.

The V call is TRBV5-1, the J call TRBJ1-4; the D gene is possibly TRBD1 (6 bases). The germline gives CDR1 SGHRS, CDR2 YFSETQ. This CDR3 is built from 16 residues. V was cut by 4 bases and J by 1 base, with 14 bases left in between. CDR3 amino acids: CASSVIQGGTNEKLFF. The CDR3 nucleotides are TGCGCCAGCAGCGTAATACAGGGAGGAACTAATGAAAAACTGTTTTTT.

This clonotype turned up a few times. The chain carries TRBV29-1 and TRBJ1-5; D not certain. Trimming took 7 bases from V and 7 from J, leaving 17 bases between them. The CDR3 totals 13 residues. The germline V gene encodes CDR1 SQVTM and CDR2 ANQGSEA. The CDR3 here is CSARLGPGQPQHF. The CDR3 bases are TGCAGCGCCCGGTTAGGGCCCGGGCAGCCCCAGCATTTT.

This clonotype has just a few counts. J is TRBJ2-1 and V is TRBV12-5, with D possibly matching TRBD1 (5 bases). The V gene's germline CDR1 is LGHNT and CDR2 FRNRAP. The CDR3 sequence is 14 residues long. V dropped 2 bases and J dropped 8 bases, with 13 bases sitting between them. CDR3 DNA: TGTGCTAGTGGTTTGAGGCAGGGTAACGATGAGCAGTTCTTC. As protein: CASGLRQGNDEQFF.

V usage is TRBV25-1 and J usage is TRBJ1-1, with 8 nucleotides matching TRBD1. The V segment lost 5 bases and the J segment 0 bases; nucleotides outside the gene matches: 5. The CDR3 has 15 residues. From germline, CDR1 is MGHDK and CDR2 SYGVNS. The CDR3 sequence is CASSWATGVNTEAFF. CDR3 DNA: TGTGCCAGCAGTTGGGCGACAGGGGTGAACACTGAAGCTTTCTTT.

This clonotype was detected many times. The chain employs TRBV27 and TRBJ1-5; possible D gene TRBD1, 5 bases. Germline CDR1 and CDR2: MNHEY and SMNVEV (reference sequence). CDR3 length: 19 residues. The V end lost 4 bases, the J end lost 0 bases, and 22 bases lay between the germline ends. CDR3 residues: CASSSCPGIGINSNQPQHF. The DNA of the CDR3 is TGTGCCAGCAGTTCCTGCCCAGGGATTGGGATTAATAGCAATCAGCCCCAGCATTTT.